This TCR beta chain is from a study of beta chain features in type 1 diabetes (dated by TCRdb to between 2017 and 2018). In the study overall: Mean age, gender distribution, total cell number and subset yield were not different between patients and healthy donors. A total of 107,917,701 sorted cells were examined across all samples, and a strong correlation was observed between cell number per subset and RNA yield. In the study, TCRB repertoires of sorted circulating CD4+ T cell subsets from recently diagnosed type 1 diabetes patients were compared with those of matched healthy donors. Naive and central memory subsets were obtained from all 30 or so donors, but regulatory and stem cell-like memory subsets were isolated from only 8 patients and roughly eight healthy donors.

Trimming takes 0 bases from V and 7 bases from J, and the germline ends sit 9 bases apart. For CDR1 and CDR2, the germline V gene lists MGHDK and SYGVNS. From cysteine to phenylalanine, the CDR3 is 13 amino acids long. Kept here is only the CDR3 DNA, which spans 39 bases and is read in frame from base 1. As concerns this clone: Its antigen remains undetermined. Base-call qualities are not available, and no considerably larger clone is one nucleotide away.

Study-wide findings and limitations: HLA sub-analyses involved small numbers of individuals, so any influence of HLA type on TCRB rearrangement remained unresolved. Naive, central memory and regulatory TCRB repertoires appeared to be more similar among patients than among healthy donors. At VDJ recombination sites, type 1 diabetes patients had fewer insertions and more deleted nucleotides, which implies abnormalities in thymic rearrangement. A moderate but significant shortening of TCRB CDR3 length was observed in type 1 diabetes patients in all four CD4+ subsets. PCR may preferentially amplify shorter templates, but because patient and control samples were amplified and corrected together, any resulting skew would affect both groups equally. Because cDNA was sequenced instead of genomic DNA, activated cells with high expression could be over-represented, although the groups did not differ in activation or CD3 levels.

The entire isolated RNA was reverse transcribed using the High Capacity cDNA Reverse Transcription Kit, and thus expressed TCRB transcripts were sequenced. Deep immunoSEQ sequencing was performed on naive, central memory and regulatory T cell samples, with an average of roughly 3.5 million total reads per sample. After sorted cells were lysed in RLT buffer, RNA was extracted with DNase-treated RNeasy Micro or Mini kits, with the choice depending on cell number. Each cell subset was processed separately to prevent cross-contamination, with patient and healthy donor samples processed together. The immunoSEQ multiplex PCR was used to amplify TCRB sequences from cDNA, generating 87-bp fragments that spanned the CDR3 region. Sequencing of the amplicons was performed on the Illumina HiSeq platform. Per the authors' processing: PCR bias was corrected computationally using synthetic template baselines, and reads within Hamming distance 2 were collapsed, with unmergeable singletons discarded. By aligning reads against IMGT, V, D and J genes, CDR3 length, and insertions or deletions at six rearrangement sites were assigned. Clonotype counts were normalized to sorted cell number within each subset before computing true diversity and Gini coefficients with the tcR R package. The overlap coefficient, calculated on TCRB nucleotide sequences, was used to measure repertoire sharing. Out-of-frame TCRB sequences from naive cells were analyzed as a proxy for the pre-selection repertoire. In TCRdb, the immuneACCESS table is reduced to in-frame sequences with V and J assigned. These tables do not hold every clone; where another copy was compared, an unresolved V gene accounts for under half, and the others remain unexplained. V, J and clone size are taken as reported in that table, and D and trimming were inferred from the DNA itself. The sample table shows 500,000 to 650,000 clones, and roughly 12% are seen once. Approximately 0.11% of the sample belongs to the ten largest clones.

A single peripheral blood draw of 90 to 150 mL on average was collected from each donor into heparinised tubes. Using a panel that included CD45RO, CCR7, CD25, CD127, CD95 and CD27, naive, central memory, regulatory and stem cell-like memory CD4+ T cells were sorted on a BD FACSAria II. Purity was above 98% for every sorted population. PBMCs were isolated right away by Lymphoprep density gradient centrifugation and were stained directly, without culture. Samples were stained and sorted in pairs, with one healthy donor and one patient per experiment, so that batch effects were minimized. The TCR originated in a young man with type 1 diabetes. Recombination connected TRBV25-1 to TRBJ1-2; no D gene is confidently identified. Sample: naive CD4+ T cells from blood. This specimen's cell subset or site label, per the study, means: true naive CD4+ T cells. The bases read TGTGCCAGCAGTGAATATCAAGGGAGTGGCTACACCTTC. This encodes CASSEYQGSGYTF.